This T cell receptor (beta chain) originates from a study of control samples from healthy donors and cancer patients. Measured with immunoSEQ multiplex PCR; TCRdb has only the in-frame clones, and not every one. The sample shows around 110,000 clones, approximately 92% of them seen only once. V was clipped by 0 bases and J by 0 bases, with 11 bases between them. The CDR3 is 16 residues long. Germline V gives CDR1 LNHDA, CDR2 SQIVND (reference sequence). The sequenced material came from PBMCs. The rearrangement uses TRBV19 and TRBJ1-1; no definite D call. The origin of this receptor is a woman in her forties or fifties with colorectal cancer. This CDR3 is CASSIDGVGLNTEAFF. DNA of the CDR3: TGTGCCAGTAGTATAGACGGGGTAGGGCTGAACACTGAAGCTTTCTTT.